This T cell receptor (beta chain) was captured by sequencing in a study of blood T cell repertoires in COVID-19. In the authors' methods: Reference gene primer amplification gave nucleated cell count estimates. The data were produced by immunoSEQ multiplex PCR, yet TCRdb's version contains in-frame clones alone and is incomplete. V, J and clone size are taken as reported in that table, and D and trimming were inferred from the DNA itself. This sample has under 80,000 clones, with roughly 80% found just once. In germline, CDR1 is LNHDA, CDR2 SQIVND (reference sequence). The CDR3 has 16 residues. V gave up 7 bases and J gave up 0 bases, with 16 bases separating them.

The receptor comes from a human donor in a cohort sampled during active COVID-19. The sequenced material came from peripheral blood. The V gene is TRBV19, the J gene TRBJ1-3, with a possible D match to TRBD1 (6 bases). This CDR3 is CASTQDSRLSGNTIYF. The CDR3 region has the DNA TGTGCCAGTACTCAGGACAGTCGACTCTCTGGAAACACCATATATTTT.